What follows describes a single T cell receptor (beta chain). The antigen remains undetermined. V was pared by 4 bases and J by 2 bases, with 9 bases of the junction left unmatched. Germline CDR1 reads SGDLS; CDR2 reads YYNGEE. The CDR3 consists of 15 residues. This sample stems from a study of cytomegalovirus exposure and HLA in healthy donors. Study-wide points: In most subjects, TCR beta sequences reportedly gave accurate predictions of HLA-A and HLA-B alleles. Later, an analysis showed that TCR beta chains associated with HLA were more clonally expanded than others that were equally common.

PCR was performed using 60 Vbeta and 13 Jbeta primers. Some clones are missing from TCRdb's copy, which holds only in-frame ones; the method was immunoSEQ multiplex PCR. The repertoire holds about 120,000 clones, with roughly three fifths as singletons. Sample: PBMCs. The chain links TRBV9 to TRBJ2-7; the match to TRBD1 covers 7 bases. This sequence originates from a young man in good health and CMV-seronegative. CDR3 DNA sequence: TGTGCCAGCAGCTCGATGGACAGGCAACCCTACGAGCAGTACTTC. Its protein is CASSSMDRQPYEQYF.